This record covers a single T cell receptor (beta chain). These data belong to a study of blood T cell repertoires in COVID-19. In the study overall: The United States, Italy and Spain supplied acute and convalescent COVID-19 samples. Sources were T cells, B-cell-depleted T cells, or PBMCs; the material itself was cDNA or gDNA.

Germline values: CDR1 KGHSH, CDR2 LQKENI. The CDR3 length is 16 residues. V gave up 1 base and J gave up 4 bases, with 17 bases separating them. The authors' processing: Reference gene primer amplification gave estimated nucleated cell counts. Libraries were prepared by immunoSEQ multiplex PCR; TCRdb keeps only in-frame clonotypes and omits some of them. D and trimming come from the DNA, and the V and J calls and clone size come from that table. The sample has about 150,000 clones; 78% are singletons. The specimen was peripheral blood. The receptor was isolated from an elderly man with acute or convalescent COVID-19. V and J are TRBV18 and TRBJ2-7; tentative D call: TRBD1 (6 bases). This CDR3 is CASSPLSGDLSYEQYF. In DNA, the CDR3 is TGTGCCAGCTCACCACTGTCAGGGGACCTCTCTTACGAGCAGTACTTC.